Following are 17 T cell receptor beta chains from one sample sequenced in a study of T cell responses to AZD1222 COVID-19 vaccine. Using immunoSEQ multiplex PCR, the repertoire was profiled, and TCRdb retains in-frame clones only, with some absent. The table includes 95,000 to 150,000 clones, about nine tenths detected once. Sequencing used peripheral blood, obtained on day 0 of AZD1222 vaccination. These receptors came from an adult in good health.

The CDR3 loop reads CASSPPGGEQYF. The CDR3 DNA sequence: TGTGCCAGCAGCCCGCCTGGGGGGGAGCAGTACTTC. V gene TRBV2 combines with J gene TRBJ2-7, with D possibly matching TRBD2 (6 bases). The CDR3 is 12 amino acids. CDR1 is SNHLY and CDR2 is FYNNEI in the germline V gene. Between the trimmed V and J ends, which lost 6 bases and 7 bases, there was a span of 13 bases.

This rearrangement joins TRBV9 to TRBJ2-5; 9 bases line up with TRBD2. This CDR3 has 18 residues. Unmatched junction bases numbered 14, after V lost 3 bases and J lost 2 bases. Germline V gene data show CDR1 as SGDLS and CDR2 as YYNGEE. The CDR3 loop reads CASSEARIRTSEQETQYF. Written as DNA, the CDR3 is TGTGCCAGCAGCGAGGCCCGGATCAGGACTAGCGAACAAGAGACCCAGTACTTC.

The chain recombines TRBV5-1 with TRBJ2-1; TRBD2 is a possible D gene (5 bases). CDR3 length: 15 amino acids. V dropped 4 bases and J dropped 6 bases, with 17 bases sitting between them. CDR1 and CDR2 from the germline V gene are SGHRS and YFSETQ. CDR3 DNA sequence: TGCGCCAGCAGCCCGGGCCCCGGTGGAGGCAATGAGCAGTTCTTC. It translates to CASSPGPGGGNEQFF.

This chain connects TRBV28 to TRBJ2-3; D ambiguous. The CDR3 length is 13 residues. Germline-derived CDR1 and CDR2 are MDHEN and SYDVKM. V was shortened by 8 bases and J by 9 bases, with 18 bases between the two germline ends. CDR3 protein: CASSVVLVGTQYF. DNA for the CDR3: TGTGCCAGCTCAGTGGTTCTGGTAGGGACGCAGTATTTT.

This chain joins TRBV27 and TRBJ2-5; TRBD1 agrees at 10 bases. This CDR3 has 16 residues. The J segment lost 7 bases and the V segment lost 3 bases, leaving 11 bases of the junction unmatched. CDR1 and CDR2 (germline): MNHEY, SMNVEV (reference sequence). Here the CDR3 DNA reads TGTGCCAGCAGTTTTCGACAGGGGGCCCCCCCGGTGACCCAGTACTTC. Amino acid sequence: CASSFRQGAPPVTQYF.

A remark on this clone: Other DNA sequences in this specimen translate into the identical CDR3. Here the CDR3 reads CSAKPGNEQFF. The DNA for the CDR3 is TGCAGTGCTAAGCCGGGCAATGAGCAGTTCTTC. This chain connects TRBV20-1 to TRBJ2-1; D gene ambiguous. This CDR3 comprises 11 residues. Trimming stripped 4 bases from V and 6 bases from J, with 7 bases between. The germline V gene has CDR1 DFQATT and CDR2 SNEGSKA (reference sequence).

The J gene is TRBJ2-1, the V gene TRBV7-8, with 8 bases lining up with TRBD1. Germline assignment: CDR1 SGHVS and CDR2 FQNEAQ. The length of the CDR3 is 16 residues. The trim removed 5 bases at V and 4 bases at J, leaving 10 bases unmatched. The CDR3 reads CASSASGTGLYNEQFF. CDR3 in DNA: TGTGCCAGCAGCGCCTCGGGGACAGGCCTATACAATGAGCAGTTCTTC.

The chain combines TRBV7-9 with TRBJ1-4; possibly TRBD1 for D (5 bases). Trimming pared 6 bases from V and 5 bases from J, leaving 13 bases between. Germline CDR1 is SEHNR and CDR2 is FQNEAQ (reference sequence). This CDR3 comprises 14 residues. The CDR3 here is CASSPGTVNEKLFF. The DNA of the CDR3 is TGTGCCAGCAGTCCCGGGACCGTGAATGAAAAACTGTTTTTT.

The V call is TRBV6-2 or TRBV6-3, the J call TRBJ2-2; 12 nucleotides align to TRBD2. V lost 4 bases and J lost 9; bases outside the gene matches: 9. CDR1 and CDR2 from the germline V gene are MNHEY and SVGEGT. The CDR3 runs to 16 residues. CDR3 region: CASSSTGTSGRRELFF. The CDR3 nucleotides are TGTGCCAGCAGTTCCACAGGTACTAGCGGGAGGAGGGAGCTGTTTTTT.

The DNA of the CDR3 is TGTGCCAGCAGCTTCGGTGATGCCAAGCTAAATGAGCAGTTCTTC. Amino acid sequence: CASSFGDAKLNEQFF. V usage is TRBV7-9 and J usage is TRBJ2-1; D uncertain. Trimming took off 3 bases at V and 7 bases at J, with 16 bases between the two ends. Germline assignment: CDR1 SEHNR and CDR2 FQNEAQ (reference sequence). This CDR3 is 15 amino acids long.

V is TRBV13 and J is TRBJ1-2; D is unresolved. The CDR3 has 12 amino acids. Germline V gives CDR1 PRHDT, CDR2 FYEKMQ (reference sequence). Deletions cut 1 base from V and 8 bases from J, with 8 bases between. The CDR3 loop is CASSLDLGGYTF. DNA for the CDR3: TGTGCCAGCAGCTTAGATTTAGGCGGCTACACCTTC.

The CDR3 loop is CASSPSGVETQYF. For the CDR3, the DNA is TGTGCCAGCAGCCCCTCGGGGGTTGAGACCCAGTACTTC. This rearrangement joins TRBV7-3 to TRBJ2-5, with a possible D match to TRBD2 (6 bases). From germline, CDR1 is SGHTA and CDR2 FQGTGA. The CDR3 has 13 residues. V lost 5 bases, J lost 5 bases, and 12 bases lay in between.

The genes are TRBV24-1 and TRBJ2-7; D ambiguous. V dropped 0 bases and J dropped 9 bases, with 8 bases sitting between them. The CDR3 is made up of 12 amino acids. CDR1 and CDR2 from the germline V gene are KGHDR and SFDVKD. In nucleotides, the CDR3 is TGTGCCACCAGTGATTTGGGGCAGCGGCAGTACTTC. Amino acid sequence: CATSDLGQRQYF.

This sequence joins TRBV7-9 and TRBJ2-5, with D perhaps being TRBD1 or TRBD2 (5 bases each). Trimming cost V 5 bases and J 4 bases, with 8 bases left between them. This CDR3 contains 12 residues. Germline CDR1 SEHNR, CDR2 FQNEAQ (reference sequence). CDR3 amino acids: CASSPRGETQYF. DNA of the CDR3: TGTGCCAGCAGCCCGAGGGGAGAGACCCAGTACTTC. The full variable domain, in which reference TRBV7-9 and TRBJ2-5 provide the parts outside the CDR3, is DTGVSQNPRHKITKRGQNVTFRCDPISEHNRLYWYRQTLGQGPEFLTYFQNEAQLEKSRLLSDRFSAERPKGSFSTLEIQRTEQGDSAMYLCASSPRGETQYFGPGTRLLVL.

The CDR3 DNA reads TGCGCCAGCAGTCAAGTAAACGGGGACTTAATAGTACGACTGTTTTTT. Its translation: CASSQVNGDLIVRLFF. The chain uses TRBV23-1 and TRBJ1-4, with D perhaps matching TRBD1 (5 bases). TRBV23-1 is noted as an ORF with a role that remains uncertain. This CDR3 is 16 amino acids long. V was pared by 2 bases and J by 13 bases, with 23 bases between.

The V and J genes are TRBV30 and TRBJ1-3; TRBD1 is a possible D gene (6 bases). CDR3 length: 14 amino acids. From germline, CDR1 is GTSNPN and CDR2 SVGIG (reference sequence). The CDR3 loop reads CAYRWDNSGNTIYF. The CDR3 DNA reads as TGTGCGTATAGGTGGGACAACTCTGGAAACACCATATATTTT.

J is TRBJ2-3 and V is TRBV19; D unclear. The V and J ends lost 2 bases and 0 bases respectively, with 0 bases between them. The CDR3 covers 12 residues. Germline CDR1 and CDR2: LNHDA and SQIVND (reference sequence). The CDR3 spells CASSISTDTQYF. The CDR3 DNA reads TGTGCCAGTAGTATAAGCACAGATACGCAGTATTTT.